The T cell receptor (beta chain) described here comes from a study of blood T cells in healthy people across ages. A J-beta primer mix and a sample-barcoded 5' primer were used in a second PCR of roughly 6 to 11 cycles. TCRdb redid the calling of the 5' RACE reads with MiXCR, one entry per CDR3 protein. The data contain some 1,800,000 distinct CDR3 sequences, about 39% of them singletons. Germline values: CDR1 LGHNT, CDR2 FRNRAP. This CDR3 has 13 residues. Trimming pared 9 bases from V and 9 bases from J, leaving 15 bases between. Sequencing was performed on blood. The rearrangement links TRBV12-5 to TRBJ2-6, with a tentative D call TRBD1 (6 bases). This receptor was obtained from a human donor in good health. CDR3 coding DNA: TGTGCTAGCCAACAGGACAGCTACAACGTCCTGACTTTC. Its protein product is CASQQDSYNVLTF. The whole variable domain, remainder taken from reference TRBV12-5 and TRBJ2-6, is DARVTQTPRHKVTEMGQEVTMRCQPILGHNTVFWYRQTMMQGLELLAYFRNRAPLDDSGMPKDRFSAEMPDATLATLKIQPSEPRDSAVYFCASQQDSYNVLTFGAGSRLTVL.